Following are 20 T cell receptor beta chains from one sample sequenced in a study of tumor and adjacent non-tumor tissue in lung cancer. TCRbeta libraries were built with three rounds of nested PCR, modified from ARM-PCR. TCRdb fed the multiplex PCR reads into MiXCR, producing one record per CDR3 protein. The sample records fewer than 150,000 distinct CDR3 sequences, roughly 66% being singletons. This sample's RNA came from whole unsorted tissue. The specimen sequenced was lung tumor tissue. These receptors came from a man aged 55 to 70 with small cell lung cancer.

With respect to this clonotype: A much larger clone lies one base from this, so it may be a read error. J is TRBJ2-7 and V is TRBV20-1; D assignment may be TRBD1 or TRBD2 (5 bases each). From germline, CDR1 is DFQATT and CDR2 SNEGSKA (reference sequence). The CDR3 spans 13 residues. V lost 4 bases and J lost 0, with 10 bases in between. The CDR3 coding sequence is TGCAGTGCTATCCCGGGACGCTCCTACGAGCAGTACTTC. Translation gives CSAIPGRSYEQYF.

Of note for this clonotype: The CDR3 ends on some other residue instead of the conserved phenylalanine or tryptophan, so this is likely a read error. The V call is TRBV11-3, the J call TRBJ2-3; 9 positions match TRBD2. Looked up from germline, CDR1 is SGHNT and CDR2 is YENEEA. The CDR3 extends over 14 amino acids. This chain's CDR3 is CANSQREEWDMQYY. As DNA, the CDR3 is TGTGCCAACAGTCAGCGGGAGGAGTGGGATATGCAGTATTAT.

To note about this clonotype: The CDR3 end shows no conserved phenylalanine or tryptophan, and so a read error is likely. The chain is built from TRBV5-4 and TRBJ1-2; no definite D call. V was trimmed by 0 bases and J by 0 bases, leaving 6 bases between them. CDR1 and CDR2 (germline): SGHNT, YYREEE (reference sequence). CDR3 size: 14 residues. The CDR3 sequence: CASSLVPSNYGYTL. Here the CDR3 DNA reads TGTGCCAGCAGCTTGGTGCCATCTAACTATGGCTACACCCTC.

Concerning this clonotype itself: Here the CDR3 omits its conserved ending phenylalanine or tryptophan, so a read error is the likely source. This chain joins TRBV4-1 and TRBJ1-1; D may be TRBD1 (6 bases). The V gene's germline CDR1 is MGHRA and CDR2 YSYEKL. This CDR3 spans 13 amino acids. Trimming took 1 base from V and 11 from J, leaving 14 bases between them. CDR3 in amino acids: CASSQGGGQAAFL. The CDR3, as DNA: TGCGCCAGCAGCCAAGGCGGGGGGCAGGCTGCTTTCCTT.

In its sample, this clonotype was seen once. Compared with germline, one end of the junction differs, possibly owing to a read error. CDR3 DNA: TGTACCAGCAGTTACAGATACTCGGAGACCCAGTACTTC. Translated, it gives CTSSYRYSETQYF. This sequence joins TRBV6-5 and TRBJ2-5, with unresolved D. The V gene's germline CDR1 is MNHEY and CDR2 SVGAGI. CDR3 length: 13 amino acids.

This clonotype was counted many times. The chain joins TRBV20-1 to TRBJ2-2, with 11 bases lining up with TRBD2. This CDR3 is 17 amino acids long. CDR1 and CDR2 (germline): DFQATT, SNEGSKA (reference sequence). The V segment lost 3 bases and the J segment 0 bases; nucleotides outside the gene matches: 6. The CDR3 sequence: CSASPGLAGTNTGELFF. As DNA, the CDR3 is TGCAGTGCTAGTCCCGGACTAGCGGGTACGAACACCGGGGAGCTGTTTTTT.

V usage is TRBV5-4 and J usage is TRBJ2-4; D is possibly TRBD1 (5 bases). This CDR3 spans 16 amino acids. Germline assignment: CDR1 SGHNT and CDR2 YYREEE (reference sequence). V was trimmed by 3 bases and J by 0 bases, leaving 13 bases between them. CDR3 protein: CASSSFGAVAKNIQYF. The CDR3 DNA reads TGTGCCAGCAGCTCCTTTGGGGCGGTAGCCAAAAACATTCAGTACTTC.

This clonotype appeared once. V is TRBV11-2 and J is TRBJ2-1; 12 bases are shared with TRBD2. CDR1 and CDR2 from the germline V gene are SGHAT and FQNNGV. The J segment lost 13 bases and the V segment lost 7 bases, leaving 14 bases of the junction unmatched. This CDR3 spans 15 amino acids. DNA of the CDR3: TGTGCCAGCAACTTCCTAGCGGGAGGGCCCGGTGATCAGTTCTTC. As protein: CASNFLAGGPGDQFF.

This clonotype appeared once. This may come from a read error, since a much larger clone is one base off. CDR3 protein: CTSSLYQGNFGETQYF. CDR3 nucleotides: TGTACCAGCAGCTTATATCAGGGAAATTTTGGAGAGACCCAGTACTTC. This rearrangement joins TRBV7-9 to TRBJ2-5; tentatively, D is TRBD1 (5 bases). Germline CDR1 and CDR2: SEHNR and FQNEAQ (reference sequence). This CDR3 spans 16 amino acids.

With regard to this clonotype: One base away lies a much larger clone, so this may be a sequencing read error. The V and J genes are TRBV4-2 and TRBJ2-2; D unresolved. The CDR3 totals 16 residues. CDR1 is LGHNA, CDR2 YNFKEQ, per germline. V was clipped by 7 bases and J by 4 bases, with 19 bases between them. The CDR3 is CASNLSRDTPTGELFF. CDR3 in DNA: TGTGCCAGCAACCTAAGTCGAGATACCCCCACCGGGGAGCTGTTTTTT.

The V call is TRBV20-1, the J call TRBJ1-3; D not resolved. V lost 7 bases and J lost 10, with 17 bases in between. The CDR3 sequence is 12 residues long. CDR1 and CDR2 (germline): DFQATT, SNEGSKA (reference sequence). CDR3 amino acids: CSGRDNMRTIYF. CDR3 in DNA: TGCAGTGGTAGGGATAATATGAGGACCATATATTTT.

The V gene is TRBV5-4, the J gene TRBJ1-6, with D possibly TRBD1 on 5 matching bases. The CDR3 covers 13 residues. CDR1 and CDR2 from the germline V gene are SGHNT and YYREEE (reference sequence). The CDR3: CAEGRGVNSPLHF. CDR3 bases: TGTGCAGAGGGGAGAGGGGTCAATTCACCCCTCCACTTT.

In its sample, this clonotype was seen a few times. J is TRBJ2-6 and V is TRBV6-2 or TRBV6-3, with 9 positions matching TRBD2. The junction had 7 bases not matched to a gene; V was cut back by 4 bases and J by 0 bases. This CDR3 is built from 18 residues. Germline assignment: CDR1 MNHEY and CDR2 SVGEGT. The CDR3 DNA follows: TGTGCCAGCAGTTCTAGCGGGACGTACTTCTCTGGGGCCAACGTCCTGACTTTC. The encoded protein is CASSSSGTYFSGANVLTF.

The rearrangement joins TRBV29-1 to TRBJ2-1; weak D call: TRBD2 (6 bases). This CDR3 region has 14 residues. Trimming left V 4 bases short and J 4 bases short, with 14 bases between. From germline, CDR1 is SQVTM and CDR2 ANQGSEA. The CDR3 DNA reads TGCAGCGTTGCTGTCGGGGGAGATTACAATGAGCAGTTCTTC. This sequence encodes CSVAVGGDYNEQFF.

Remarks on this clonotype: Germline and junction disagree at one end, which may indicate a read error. CDR3 in DNA: TGTAGCGTAGTCGGTCCGGACGCACTGCAGCTATTCTTT. It encodes CSVVGPDALQLFF. The chain is built from TRBV29-1 and TRBJ1-1, with D uncertain. The CDR3 is 13 amino acids. Per germline, CDR1 SQVTM and CDR2 ANQGSEA.

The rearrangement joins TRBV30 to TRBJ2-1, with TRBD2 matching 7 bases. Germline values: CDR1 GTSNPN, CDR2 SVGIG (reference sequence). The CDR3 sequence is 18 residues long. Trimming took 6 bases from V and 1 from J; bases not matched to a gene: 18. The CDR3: CACTTSEGGLVSYNEQFF. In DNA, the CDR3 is TGTGCCTGCACCACCTCCGAGGGAGGGTTAGTGTCCTACAATGAGCAGTTCTTC.

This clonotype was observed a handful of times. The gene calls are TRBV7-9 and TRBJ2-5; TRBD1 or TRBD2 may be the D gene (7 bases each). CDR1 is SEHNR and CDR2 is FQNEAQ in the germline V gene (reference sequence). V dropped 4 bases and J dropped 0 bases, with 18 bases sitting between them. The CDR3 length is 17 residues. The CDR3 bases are TGTGCCAGCAGCTACAGGGGCGGGGGTTCGTACCAAGAGACCCAGTACTTC. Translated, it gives CASSYRGGGSYQETQYF.

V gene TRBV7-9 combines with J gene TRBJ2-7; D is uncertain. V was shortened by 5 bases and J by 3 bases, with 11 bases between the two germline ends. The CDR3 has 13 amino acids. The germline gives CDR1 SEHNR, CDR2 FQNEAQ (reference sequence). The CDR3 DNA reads TGTGCCAGCAGCCCTACCCCGTTCTACGAGCAGTACTTC. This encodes CASSPTPFYEQYF. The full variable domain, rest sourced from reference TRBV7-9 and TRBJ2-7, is DTGVSQNPRHKITKRGQNVTFRCDPISEHNRLYWYRQTLGQGPEFLTYFQNEAQLEKSRLLSDRFSAERPKGSFSTLEIQRTEQGDSAMYLCASSPTPFYEQYFGPGTRLTVT.

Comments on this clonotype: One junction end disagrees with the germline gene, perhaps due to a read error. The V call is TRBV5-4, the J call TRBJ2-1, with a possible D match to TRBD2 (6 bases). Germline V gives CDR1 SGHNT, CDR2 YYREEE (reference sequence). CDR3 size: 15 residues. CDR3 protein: CASSLELALYNEQFF. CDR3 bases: TGTGCCAGCAGTTTGGAGCTAGCGTTATACAATGAGCAGTTCTTC. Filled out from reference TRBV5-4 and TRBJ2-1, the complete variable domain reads ETGVTQSPTHLIKTRGQQVTLRCSSQSGHNTVSWYQQALGQGPQFIFQYYREEENGRGNFPPRFSGLQFPNYSSELNVNALELDDSALYLCASSLELALYNEQFFGPGTRLTVL.

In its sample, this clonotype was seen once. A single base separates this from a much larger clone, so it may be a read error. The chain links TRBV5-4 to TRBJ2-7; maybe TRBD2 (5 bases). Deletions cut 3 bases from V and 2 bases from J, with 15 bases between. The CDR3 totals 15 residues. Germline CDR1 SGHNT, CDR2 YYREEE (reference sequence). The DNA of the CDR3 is TGTGCCAGCAGCTACGGTAGCGCCACCGCCTACGAGCAGTACGTC. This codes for CASSYGSATAYEQYV.